The present T cell receptor (beta chain) was sequenced within a study of shared clonotypes between healthy human individuals. HIV-negative, healthy adults without recent acute infections or vaccinations were the donors. Sequenced by immunoSEQ multiplex PCR; TCRdb stores in-frame clones only, minus some. Of 300,000 or so clones detected, approximately 79% appear once; the ten largest clones hold about a tenth. The CDR3 sequence is 15 residues long. Per germline, CDR1 MNHEY and CDR2 SMNVEV (reference sequence). V was pared by 1 base and J by 5 bases, with 15 bases between. The chain employs TRBV27 and TRBJ2-7, with D tentatively TRBD2 (5 bases). Material for sequencing was memory CD4+ T cells sorted from blood. Subset of the sample: CD45RA-negative fraction. The receptor's source is a man aged 25 to 40 in good health. CDR3 sequence: CASSLFGDKRDEQYF. The CDR3 DNA reads TGTGCCAGCAGTTTATTCGGAGATAAGAGGGACGAGCAGTACTTC.